The rows below give T cell receptor beta chains drawn from one sample of a study of T cells after posttransplantation cyclophosphamide. Assay used: immunoSEQ multiplex PCR; TCRdb lists only in-frame clones, some missing. The sample contains roughly 20,000 clones, under 80% of which appear only once. Sequenced here: PBMCs, sampled after an allogeneic stem cell transplant with post-transplant cyclophosphamide. These receptors came from a male patient in his thirties who received an allogeneic stem cell transplant from a related donor, was CMV-positive, and had acute GVHD only. Some T cells may possibly be graft donor cells. Each CDR3 is given with its conserved first and last residue. Fields, in order: clone size, V gene, CDR3 length, J gene, D gene, CDR3 protein, CDR3 DNA. The D gene is left open where the match is weak. Rows give clone size only sometimes, using once, few, many, or a class for an expanded clone.

>once|TRBV7-6|12|TRBJ1-2|.
CASSLDGYGYTF
TGTGCCAGCAGCTTAGACGGCTATGGCTACACCTTC
>.|TRBV7-2|13|TRBJ1-1|.
CASTRQAGTEAFF
TGTGCCAGCACCCGGCAGGCTGGCACTGAAGCTTTCTTT
>many|TRBV7-3|14|TRBJ1-1|.
CASSPAGGNTEAFF
TGTGCCAGCAGCCCCGCGGGGGGGAACACTGAAGCTTTCTTT
>.|TRBV7-8|16|TRBJ1-5|TRBD1
CASSLGTGHSNQPQHF
TGTGCCAGCAGCTTAGGGACAGGGCATAGCAATCAGCCCCAGCATTTT
>few|TRBV4-3|16|TRBJ1-1|TRBD1
CASSQELRQGHTEAFF
TGCGCCAGCAGCCAAGAACTTCGACAGGGGCACACTGAAGCTTTCTTT
>.|TRBV19|16|TRBJ1-6|TRBD1
CASSLTGITYNSPLHF
TGTGCCAGTAGTTTGACAGGGATCACCTATAATTCACCCCTCCACTTT
>.|TRBV9|15|TRBJ2-2|TRBD2
CASSAIAGGTGELFF
TGTGCCAGCAGCGCCATAGCGGGGGGGACCGGGGAGCTGTTTTTT
>.|TRBV9|14|TRBJ2-3|.
CASSVGGLADTQYF
TGTGCCAGCAGCGTAGGGGGGCTGGCAGATACGCAGTATTTT
>.|TRBV15|15|TRBJ2-3|TRBD1
CATSSRDRGTDTQYF
TGTGCCACCAGCAGTCGGGACAGGGGCACAGATACGCAGTATTTT
>.|TRBV27|17|TRBJ2-1|TRBD2
CASSFAPLAGGPNEQFF
TGTGCCAGCAGTTTTGCCCCACTAGCGGGGGGCCCCAATGAGCAGTTCTTC
>.|TRBV29-1|14|TRBJ1-1|TRBD1
CSARPTGERTEAFF
TGCAGCGCCAGACCTACAGGGGAAAGGACTGAAGCTTTCTTT
>.|TRBV4-1|15|TRBJ1-2|TRBD1
CASSPGQGSPSGYTF
TGCGCCAGCAGCCCCGGACAGGGGAGTCCCAGCGGCTACACCTTC
>.|TRBV4-2|15|TRBJ2-1|TRBD2
CASTLGAGGNSEQFF
TGTGCCAGCACTTTAGGAGCGGGGGGTAACAGTGAGCAGTTCTTC
>.|TRBV5-4|17|TRBJ2-2|TRBD1
CASSKAPDRANTGELFF
TGTGCCAGCAGCAAAGCCCCGGACAGGGCGAACACCGGGGAGCTGTTTTTT
>.|TRBV7-9|13|TRBJ1-1|.
CASSLSVNTEAFF
TGTGCCAGCAGCTTGTCAGTGAACACTGAAGCTTTCTTT
>.|TRBV5-1|13|TRBJ1-1|TRBD1
CASRTGVNSEAFF
TGCGCCAGCAGGACAGGGGTTAACTCTGAAGCTTTCTTT
>.|TRBV5-1|13|TRBJ2-5|TRBD2
CASTRSGEETQYF
TGCGCCAGCACCCGGAGCGGGGAAGAGACCCAGTACTTC
>.|TRBV18|16|TRBJ2-4|TRBD1
CASSPPGTGAKNIQYF
TGTGCCAGCTCACCACCCGGGACAGGGGCCAAAAACATTCAGTACTTC